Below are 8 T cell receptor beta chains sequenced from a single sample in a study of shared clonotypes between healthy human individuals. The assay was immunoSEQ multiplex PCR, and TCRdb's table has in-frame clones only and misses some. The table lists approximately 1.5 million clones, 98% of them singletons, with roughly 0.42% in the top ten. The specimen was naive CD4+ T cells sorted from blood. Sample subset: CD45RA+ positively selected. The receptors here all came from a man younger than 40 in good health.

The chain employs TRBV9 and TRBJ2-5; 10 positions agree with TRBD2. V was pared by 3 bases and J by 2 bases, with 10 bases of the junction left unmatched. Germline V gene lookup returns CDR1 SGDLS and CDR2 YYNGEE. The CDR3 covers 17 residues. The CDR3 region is CASSAPFSTSGQETQYF. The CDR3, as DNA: TGTGCCAGCAGCGCCCCGTTTTCGACTAGCGGGCAAGAGACCCAGTACTTC. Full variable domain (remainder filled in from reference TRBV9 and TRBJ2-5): DSGVTQTPKHLITATGQRVTLRCSPRSGDLSVYWYQQSLDQGLQFLIQYYNGEERAKGNILERFSAQQFPDLHSELNLSSLELGDSALYFCASSAPFSTSGQETQYFGPGTRLLVL.

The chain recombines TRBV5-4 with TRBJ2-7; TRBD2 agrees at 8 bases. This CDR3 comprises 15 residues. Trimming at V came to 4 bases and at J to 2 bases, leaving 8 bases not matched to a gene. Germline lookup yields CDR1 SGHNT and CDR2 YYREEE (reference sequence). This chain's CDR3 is CASSHSLAATYEQYF. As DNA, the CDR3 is TGTGCCAGCAGCCACTCACTAGCGGCGACCTACGAGCAGTACTTC.

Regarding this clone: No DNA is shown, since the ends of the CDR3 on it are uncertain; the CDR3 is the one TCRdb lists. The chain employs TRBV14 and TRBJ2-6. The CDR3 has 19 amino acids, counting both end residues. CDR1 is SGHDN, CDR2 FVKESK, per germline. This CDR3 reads CASSQGPGRVPLWANVLTF.

The DNA for the CDR3 is TGTGCCAGCAGCTTACTAACGGGGCTAGCAGACTACAATGAGCAGTTCTTC. It codes for CASSLLTGLADYNEQFF. This chain connects TRBV7-6 to TRBJ2-1; D may be TRBD1 or TRBD2 (5 bases each). CDR1 is SGHVS, CDR2 FNYEAQ, per germline. V was clipped by 2 bases and J by 3 bases, with 17 bases between them. The CDR3 runs to 17 residues.

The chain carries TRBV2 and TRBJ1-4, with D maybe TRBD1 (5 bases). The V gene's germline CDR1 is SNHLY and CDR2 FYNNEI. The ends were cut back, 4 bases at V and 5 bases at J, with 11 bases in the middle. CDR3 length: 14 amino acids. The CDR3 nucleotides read TGTGCCAGCAGTGTAGACAGATTGAATGAAAAACTGTTTTTT. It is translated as CASSVDRLNEKLFF.

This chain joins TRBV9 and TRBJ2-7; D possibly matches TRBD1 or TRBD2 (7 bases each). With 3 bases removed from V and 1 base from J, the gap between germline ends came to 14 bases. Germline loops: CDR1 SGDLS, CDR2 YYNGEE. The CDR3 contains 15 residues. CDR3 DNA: TGTGCCAGCAGCGGTCAGGGGGGGAGTTCCTACGAGCAGTACTTC. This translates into CASSGQGGSSYEQYF.

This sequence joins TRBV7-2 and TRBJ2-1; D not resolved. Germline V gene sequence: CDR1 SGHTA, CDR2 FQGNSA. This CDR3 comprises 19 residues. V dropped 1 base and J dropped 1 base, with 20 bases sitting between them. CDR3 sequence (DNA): TGTGCCAGCAGCTTAGGGCCCACGGAGCGACAACTGTCCTACAATGAGCAGTTCTTC. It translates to CASSLGPTERQLSYNEQFF.

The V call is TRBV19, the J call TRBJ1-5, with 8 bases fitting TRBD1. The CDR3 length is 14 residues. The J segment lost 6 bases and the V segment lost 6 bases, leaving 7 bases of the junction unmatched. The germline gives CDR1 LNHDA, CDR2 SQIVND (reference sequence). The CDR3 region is CASSRTGRGQPQHF. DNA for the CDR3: TGTGCCAGTAGCCGGACAGGGCGAGGTCAGCCCCAGCATTTT.